The sequence of this T cell receptor (beta chain) was determined in a study of OX40 agonist ivuxolimab in advanced cancers. Profiled with immunoSEQ multiplex PCR; TCRdb holds only in-frame clones, not every one. The repertoire holds tens of thousands of clones, with roughly 90% as singletons. From germline, CDR1 is SGHNT and CDR2 YYREEE (reference sequence). V dropped 2 bases and J dropped 5 bases, with 10 bases sitting between them. The CDR3 spans 13 residues. The material sequenced was CD4+ or CD8+ T cells sorted from blood, taken in a trial of the OX40 agonist ivuxolimab. This sequence was found in an adult with an advanced solid tumor such as melanoma, head and neck, liver or kidney cancer. V usage is TRBV5-4 and J usage is TRBJ1-1; the D gene is possibly TRBD1 (6 bases). The CDR3 here is CASSLQGGTEAFF. As DNA, the CDR3 is TGTGCCAGCAGCTTACAGGGAGGGACTGAAGCTTTCTTT.